This T cell receptor beta chain comes out of a study of shared clonotypes between healthy human individuals. Study-level findings and limits: Sampling used blood alone; tissue repertoires probably differ. In general, naive subsets displayed greater estimated richness than memory subsets did.

The donors were adults (healthy and HIV-negative) with no recent acute infections or vaccinations. The CDR3 has 14 residues. Germline loops: CDR1 SQVTM, CDR2 ANQGSEA. Trimming stripped 8 bases from V and 1 base from J, with 16 bases between. The input for sorted-subset replicate PCRs was around 210 ng DNA, about 30,000 T cell genomes. Clones were sequenced by immunoSEQ multiplex PCR, and TCRdb holds only the in-frame ones, with some missing. Of 500,000 or so clones detected, approximately 94% appear once; the ten largest clones hold about 0.06%. Turning to this clone: Its matching antigen is unknown.

The V gene is TRBV29-1, the J gene TRBJ2-3; D uncertain. Sequenced: naive CD4+ T cells sorted from blood. Subset meaning: CD45RA+ positively selected. The origin of this receptor is a woman in her twenties or thirties in good health. The CDR3 here is CSSSWSGRTDTQYF. CDR3 coding DNA: TGCAGCTCCAGCTGGAGTGGGCGCACAGATACGCAGTATTTT.